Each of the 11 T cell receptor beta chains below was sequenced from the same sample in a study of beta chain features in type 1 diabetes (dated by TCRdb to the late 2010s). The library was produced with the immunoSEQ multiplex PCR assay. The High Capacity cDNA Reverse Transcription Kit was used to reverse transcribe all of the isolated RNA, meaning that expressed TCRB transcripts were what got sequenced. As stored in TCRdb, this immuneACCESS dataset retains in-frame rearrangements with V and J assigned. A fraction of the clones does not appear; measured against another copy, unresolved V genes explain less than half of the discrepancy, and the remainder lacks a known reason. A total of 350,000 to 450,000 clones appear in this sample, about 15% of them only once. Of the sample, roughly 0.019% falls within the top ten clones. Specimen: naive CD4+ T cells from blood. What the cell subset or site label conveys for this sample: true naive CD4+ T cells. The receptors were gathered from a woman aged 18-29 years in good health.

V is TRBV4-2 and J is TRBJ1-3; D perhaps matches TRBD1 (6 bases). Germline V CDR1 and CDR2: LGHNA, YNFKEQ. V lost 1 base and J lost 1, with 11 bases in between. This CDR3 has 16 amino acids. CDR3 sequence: CASSQAMGASGNTIYF. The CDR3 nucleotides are TGTGCCAGCAGCCAAGCTATGGGGGCATCTGGAAACACCATATATTTT.

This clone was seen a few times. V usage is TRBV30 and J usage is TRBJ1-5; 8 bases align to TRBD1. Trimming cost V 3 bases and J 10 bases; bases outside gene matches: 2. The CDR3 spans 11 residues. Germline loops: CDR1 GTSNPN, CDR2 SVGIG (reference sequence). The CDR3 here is CAWRAGGPQHF. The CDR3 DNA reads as TGTGCCTGGAGAGCAGGGGGCCCCCAGCATTTT.

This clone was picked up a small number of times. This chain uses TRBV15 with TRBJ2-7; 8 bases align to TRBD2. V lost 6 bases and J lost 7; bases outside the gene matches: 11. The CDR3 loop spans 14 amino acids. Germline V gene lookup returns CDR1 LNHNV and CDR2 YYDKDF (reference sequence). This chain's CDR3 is CATSTRAGAEEQYF. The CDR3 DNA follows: TGTGCCACCAGTACTCGAGCGGGAGCGGAAGAGCAGTACTTC.

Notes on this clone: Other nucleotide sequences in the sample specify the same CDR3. CDR3 protein: CAWSVRGEQYF. CDR3 DNA sequence: TGTGCCTGGAGTGTCAGAGGCGAGCAGTACTTC. The chain uses TRBV30 and TRBJ2-7; D is unresolved. V was clipped by 0 bases and J by 6 bases, with 6 bases between them. Germline V gene sequence: CDR1 GTSNPN, CDR2 SVGIG (reference sequence). This CDR3 spans 11 amino acids.

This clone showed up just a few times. DNA of the CDR3: TGTGCCGCAGCAGGGGGGCTGCGCTACGAGCAGTACTTC. Its translation is CAAAGGLRYEQYF. The chain carries TRBV28 and TRBJ2-7; possibly TRBD1 for D (7 bases). Germline V CDR1 and CDR2: MDHEN, SYDVKM. V was clipped by 11 bases and J by 3 bases, with 17 bases between them. The CDR3 runs 13 residues.

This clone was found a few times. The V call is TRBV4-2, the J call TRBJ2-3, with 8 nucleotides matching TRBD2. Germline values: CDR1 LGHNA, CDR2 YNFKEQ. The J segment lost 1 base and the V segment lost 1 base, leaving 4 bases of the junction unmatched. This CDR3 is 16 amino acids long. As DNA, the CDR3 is TGTGCCAGCAGCCAAGCCTGGCGGGAGGGCACAGATACGCAGTATTTT. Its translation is CASSQAWREGTDTQYF.

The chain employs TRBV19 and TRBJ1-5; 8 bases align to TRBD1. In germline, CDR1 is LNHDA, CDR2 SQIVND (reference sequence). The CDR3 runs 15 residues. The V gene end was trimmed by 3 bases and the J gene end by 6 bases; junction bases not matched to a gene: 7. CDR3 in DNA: TGTGCCAGTAGTATTCCAGGGGGCCGAGGTCAGCCCCAGCATTTT. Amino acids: CASSIPGGRGQPQHF.

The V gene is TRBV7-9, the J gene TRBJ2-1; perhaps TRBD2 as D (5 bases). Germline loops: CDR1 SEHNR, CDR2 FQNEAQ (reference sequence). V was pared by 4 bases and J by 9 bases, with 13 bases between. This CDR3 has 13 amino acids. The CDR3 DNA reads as TGTGCCAGCAGCTCGATCGAGGGTGGTGAGCAGTTCTTC. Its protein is CASSSIEGGEQFF.

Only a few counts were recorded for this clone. The CDR3 DNA is TGCGCCAGCAGCCAAGGGATCACTAGCGGACCTCCCTACGAGCAGTACTTC. Amino acids: CASSQGITSGPPYEQYF. This chain links TRBV4-3 with TRBJ2-7; TRBD2 matches 8 bases. Germline loops: CDR1 LGHNA, CDR2 YSLEER. The CDR3 covers 17 residues. Trimming at V came to 1 base and at J to 2 bases, leaving 10 bases not matched to a gene.

DNA of the CDR3: TGTGCCAGCAGTTGGGGCGGTGGTTCTCAAAGTGAGCAGTACTTC. Translated, it gives CASSWGGGSQSEQYF. The gene calls are TRBV5-4 and TRBJ2-7; D perhaps matches TRBD1 (5 bases). Germline CDR1 is SGHNT and CDR2 is YYREEE (reference sequence). The CDR3 spans 15 residues. Trimming stripped 5 bases from V and 7 bases from J, with 22 bases between.

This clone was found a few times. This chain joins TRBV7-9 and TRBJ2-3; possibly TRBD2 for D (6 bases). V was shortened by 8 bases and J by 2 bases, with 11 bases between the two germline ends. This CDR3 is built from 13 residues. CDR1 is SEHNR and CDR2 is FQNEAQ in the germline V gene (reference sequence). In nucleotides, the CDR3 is TGTGCCAGCGTTAGCGGATCCACAGATACGCAGTATTTT. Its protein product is CASVSGSTDTQYF.